This T cell receptor (beta chain) was recovered during a study of T cell repertoires in cytomegalovirus infection. Overall study results and limits: CMV-specific TCR beta clonotypes restricted by HLA-C were the ones dominating the ex vivo response.

This CDR3 contains 15 residues. Trimming shortened V by 6 bases and J by 8 bases, and 22 bases separated the two germline ends. TCRdb processed the reads anew with MiXCR; each CDR3 protein has one entry. Among fewer than 250,000 distinct CDR3 sequences listed, 10% to 15% were seen once. This clonotype was seen at least ten times. No antigen is known for it. The sequence was collected from a human donor in good health (CMV status not recorded). Some clones in this sample may be carry-over from other donors' samples. J is TRBJ1-2 and V is TRBV12-3 or TRBV12-4, with D maybe TRBD1 (5 bases). Sequenced input: PBMCs. CDR3 in amino acids: CASSLAPGQGSGYTF. The CDR3 bases are TGTGCCAGCAGCCTCGCCCCCGGGCAGGGAAGCGGCTACACCTTC.